Listed below are T cell receptor beta chains from one sample, sequenced in a study of human T cells and chemical hapten exposure. TCRdb re-derived calls from the RACE reads in MiXCR, one entry per CDR3 protein. The table has about 89,000 distinct CDR3 sequences, approximately 10% seen once; the top ten hold 3.1%. The sample here was whole blood, taken in connection with sensitization to the hapten diphenylcyclopropenone (DPC). All receptors derive from an older woman with alopecia areata. Some clones in this sample may be carry-over from other donors' samples. Each CDR3 is given with its conserved first and last residue. The D gene is left open where the match is weak. Rows give clone size only sometimes, using once, few, many, or a class for an expanded clone.

clone_size: many; v_call: TRBV6-5; j_call: TRBJ1-5; d_call: .; cdr3_nt: TGTGCCAGCAGGGTAAATAGCAATCAGCCCCAGCATTTT; cdr3_aa: CASRVNSNQPQHF
clone_size: few; v_call: TRBV6-1; j_call: TRBJ2-1; d_call: .; cdr3_nt: TGTGCCAGCACAACAACACCCAGCGGGCAGTTCTTC; cdr3_aa: CASTTTPSGQFF
clone_size: .; v_call: TRBV5-1; j_call: TRBJ2-1; d_call: TRBD1; cdr3_nt: TGCGCCAGCAGCTTGGTTACAGGGGGTAACAATGAGCAGTTCTTC; cdr3_aa: CASSLVTGGNNEQFF
clone_size: .; v_call: TRBV7-6; j_call: TRBJ1-6; d_call: .; cdr3_nt: TGTGCCAGCAGTCTTACCGGGGGCTATTCACCCCTCCACTTT; cdr3_aa: CASSLTGGYSPLHF
clone_size: many; v_call: TRBV12-3/TRBV12-4; j_call: TRBJ2-3; d_call: TRBD2; cdr3_nt: TGTGCCAGCAGTTTGTACGGGGGGGCCGCCCAAGATACGCAGTATTTT; cdr3_aa: CASSLYGGAAQDTQYF
clone_size: few; v_call: TRBV4-1; j_call: TRBJ2-5; d_call: .; cdr3_nt: TGCGCCAGCAGCCAACCGGCGGCGGGCCAAGAGACCCAGTACTTC; cdr3_aa: CASSQPAAGQETQYF
clone_size: .; v_call: TRBV18; j_call: TRBJ2-3; d_call: TRBD2; cdr3_nt: TGTGCCAGCTCACCAAGTCTAGCGGGGGTCACAGATACGCAGTATTTT; cdr3_aa: CASSPSLAGVTDTQYF
clone_size: .; v_call: TRBV29-1; j_call: TRBJ1-1; d_call: TRBD1; cdr3_nt: TGCAGCGTTGAGGGACAGACTTACACTGAAGCTTTCTTT; cdr3_aa: CSVEGQTYTEAFF
clone_size: few; v_call: TRBV6-6; j_call: TRBJ2-2; d_call: TRBD1; cdr3_nt: TGTGCCAGCAGTGACAGGGGTGCCGGGGAGCTGTTTTTT; cdr3_aa: CASSDRGAGELFF
clone_size: .; v_call: TRBV7-2; j_call: TRBJ1-1; d_call: .; cdr3_nt: TGTGCCAGCACCCGGTCCCTGAACACTGAAGCTTTCTTT; cdr3_aa: CASTRSLNTEAFF
clone_size: .; v_call: TRBV7-9; j_call: TRBJ2-2; d_call: TRBD1; cdr3_nt: TGTGCCAGCAGCTTTGGTCTGGCAGGGGGAGCGGCGGGGAACACCGGGGAGCTGTTTTTT; cdr3_aa: CASSFGLAGGAAGNTGELFF
clone_size: .; v_call: TRBV20-1; j_call: TRBJ1-4; d_call: .; cdr3_nt: TGCAGTGCTAGCAGGACTTCGAATGAAAAACTGTTTTTT; cdr3_aa: CSASRTSNEKLFF
clone_size: many; v_call: TRBV4-2; j_call: TRBJ1-5; d_call: .; cdr3_nt: TGTGCCAGCAGCCAAGATGGCCGGGACGGTCAGCCCCAGCATTTT; cdr3_aa: CASSQDGRDGQPQHF
clone_size: .; v_call: TRBV20-1; j_call: TRBJ2-1; d_call: TRBD1; cdr3_nt: TGCAGTGCTAGACCCGAGACAGGGAACGGTTACTACAATGAGCAGTTCTTC; cdr3_aa: CSARPETGNGYYNEQFF
clone_size: few; v_call: TRBV6-2/TRBV6-3; j_call: TRBJ2-2; d_call: .; cdr3_nt: TGTGCCAGCAGCTCCCACGGGACAACGAACACCGGGGAGCTGTTTTTT; cdr3_aa: CASSSHGTTNTGELFF
clone_size: many; v_call: TRBV20-1; j_call: TRBJ2-3; d_call: .; cdr3_nt: TGCAGTGGTGGCGGGGGCGCAGATACGCAGTATTTT; cdr3_aa: CSGGGGADTQYF
clone_size: few; v_call: TRBV7-9; j_call: TRBJ2-1; d_call: .; cdr3_nt: TGTGCCAGCAGCTTAGCCGCGGGTTACGATGAGCAGTTCTTC; cdr3_aa: CASSLAAGYDEQFF
clone_size: many; v_call: TRBV6-1; j_call: TRBJ1-2; d_call: .; cdr3_nt: TGTGCCAGCAGTCCAGGGACGGTGAGCTACACCTTC; cdr3_aa: CASSPGTVSYTF
clone_size: many; v_call: TRBV10-2; j_call: TRBJ1-2; d_call: .; cdr3_nt: TGCGCCAGCAGGGACACCCGGGGCTACACCTTC; cdr3_aa: CASRDTRGYTF
clone_size: many; v_call: TRBV18; j_call: TRBJ2-3; d_call: .; cdr3_nt: TGTGCCAGCTCCCCCGCAGGGGACACAGATACGCAGTATTTT; cdr3_aa: CASSPAGDTDTQYF
clone_size: many; v_call: TRBV7-8; j_call: TRBJ1-2; d_call: .; cdr3_nt: TGTGCCAGCAGCTCCCAGATTGTAGGTGGCTACACCTTC; cdr3_aa: CASSSQIVGGYTF
clone_size: many; v_call: TRBV12-3/TRBV12-4; j_call: TRBJ1-2; d_call: .; cdr3_nt: TGTGCCAGCAGCCCCCCCACGGGGATTAACTATGGCTACACCTTC; cdr3_aa: CASSPPTGINYGYTF
clone_size: few; v_call: TRBV24-1; j_call: TRBJ2-3; d_call: .; cdr3_nt: TGTGCCACCAGTGATTCACTAGAAATCGCAGATACGCAGTATTTT; cdr3_aa: CATSDSLEIADTQYF
clone_size: many; v_call: TRBV7-6; j_call: TRBJ2-2; d_call: TRBD2; cdr3_nt: TGTGCCAGCAGCTTAAGGCGACTAGCATTATCCACCGGGGAGCTGTTTTTT; cdr3_aa: CASSLRRLALSTGELFF
clone_size: many; v_call: TRBV7-8; j_call: TRBJ2-2; d_call: TRBD1; cdr3_nt: TGTGCCAGCAGCTCAGGGGGCTACACCGGGGAGCTGTTTTTT; cdr3_aa: CASSSGGYTGELFF
clone_size: once; v_call: TRBV12-3/TRBV12-4; j_call: TRBJ2-3; d_call: .; cdr3_nt: TGTGCCAGCAGTCCCGGGGGCCCGGCAGATACGCAGTATTTT; cdr3_aa: CASSPGGPADTQYF
clone_size: few; v_call: TRBV2; j_call: TRBJ2-1; d_call: .; cdr3_nt: TGTGCCAGCAGTCCTGGACCGTTCTTC; cdr3_aa: CASSPGPFF
clone_size: many; v_call: TRBV29-1; j_call: TRBJ1-1; d_call: TRBD1; cdr3_nt: TGCAGCGCCAGACAGGGGTCCTACACTGAAGCTTTCTTT; cdr3_aa: CSARQGSYTEAFF
clone_size: few; v_call: TRBV12-3/TRBV12-4; j_call: TRBJ1-1; d_call: .; cdr3_nt: TGTGCCAGCAGTCCGGCGGGGGTGGGCACTGAAGCTTTCTTT; cdr3_aa: CASSPAGVGTEAFF
clone_size: .; v_call: TRBV6-6; j_call: TRBJ2-4; d_call: TRBD2; cdr3_nt: TGTGCCAGCAGTTATTATTCGACTAGCGCAAAAAACATTCAGTACTTC; cdr3_aa: CASSYYSTSAKNIQYF
clone_size: few; v_call: TRBV7-7; j_call: TRBJ2-5; d_call: .; cdr3_nt: TGTGCTAGCACCGACGTTCCGGGTGTACAAGAGACCCAGTACTTC; cdr3_aa: CASTDVPGVQETQYF
clone_size: few; v_call: TRBV3-1; j_call: TRBJ2-7; d_call: .; cdr3_nt: TGTGCCAGCAGCCAAGATAATTACGAGCAGTACTTC; cdr3_aa: CASSQDNYEQYF
clone_size: many; v_call: TRBV29-1; j_call: TRBJ1-5; d_call: TRBD1; cdr3_nt: TGCAGCGTTGGACAGGGAGGGAGAGACCAGCCCCAGCATTTT; cdr3_aa: CSVGQGGRDQPQHF
clone_size: many; v_call: TRBV5-4; j_call: TRBJ2-7; d_call: .; cdr3_nt: TGTGCCAGCAGCCCTGACATCGTCTCCTACGAGCAGTACTTC; cdr3_aa: CASSPDIVSYEQYF
clone_size: .; v_call: TRBV16; j_call: TRBJ1-3; d_call: .; cdr3_nt: TGTGCCAGCAGCCAATCCGGGCAGGGATACTCTGGAGGGAACACCATATATTTT; cdr3_aa: CASSQSGQGYSGGNTIYF
clone_size: .; v_call: TRBV6-5; j_call: TRBJ1-1; d_call: .; cdr3_nt: TGTGCCAGCAGTTACGATCTTGCCGCTGAAGCTTTCTTT; cdr3_aa: CASSYDLAAEAFF
clone_size: many; v_call: TRBV7-2; j_call: TRBJ2-3; d_call: TRBD2; cdr3_nt: TGTGCCAGTCTAGCGGGGTTAAGCACAGATACGCAGTATTTT; cdr3_aa: CASLAGLSTDTQYF